These 22 T cell receptor beta chains share one sample of origin, sequenced in a study of blood T cells in healthy people across ages. Primed by a sample-barcoded 5' primer and a J-beta primer mix, a second PCR proceeded for about 7 to 11 cycles. TCRdb reanalysed the 5' RACE reads using MiXCR and keeps one entry per CDR3 protein. The sample carries more than 1.4 million distinct CDR3 sequences, roughly 45% recorded once. Sequences were obtained from blood. These TCRs come from a woman between 18 and 29 years old in good health.

The genes are TRBV20-1 and TRBJ2-3; D ambiguous. The CDR3 loop spans 17 amino acids. Trimming shortened V by 4 bases and J by 2 bases, and 22 bases separated the two germline ends. The germline CDR1 and CDR2 sequences are DFQATT and SNEGSKA (reference sequence). In DNA, the CDR3 is TGCAGTGCTATCATGGTTGGCGGAAAGCTCGTCACAGATACGCAGTATTTT. Its protein is CSAIMVGGKLVTDTQYF.

V is TRBV20-1 and J is TRBJ1-2; D gene uncertain. V lost 7 bases to trimming and J lost 0 bases, with 21 bases between them. CDR1 is DFQATT and CDR2 is SNEGSKA in the germline V gene (reference sequence). The CDR3 totals 16 residues. The DNA for the CDR3 is TGCAGTGTACGTACCCCCAGCGGTACGGCTAACTATGGCTACACCTTC. Translated: CSVRTPSGTANYGYTF.

The J gene is TRBJ2-1, the V gene TRBV25-1, with a tentative D call TRBD2 (7 bases). V was clipped by 4 bases and J by 9 bases, with 22 bases between them. CDR3 length: 16 residues. CDR1 is MGHDK and CDR2 is SYGVNS in the germline V gene. CDR3 in DNA: TGTGCCAGCAGTGCTTGGGGGGCTAGCGGAGGAGGTGAGCAGTTCTTC. This codes for CASSAWGASGGGEQFF. The whole variable domain, filled in from reference TRBV25-1 and TRBJ2-1, reads EADIYQTPRYLVIGTGKKITLECSQTMGHDKMYWYQQDPGMELHLIHYSYGVNSTEKGDLSSESTVSRIRTEHFPLTLESARPSHTSQYLCASSAWGASGGGEQFFGPGTRLTVL.

CDR3 region: CSASEGLAGPETQYF. The DNA for the CDR3 is TGCAGTGCTAGCGAGGGACTAGCGGGCCCCGAGACCCAGTACTTC. This rearrangement joins TRBV20-1 to TRBJ2-5; 12 bases are shared with TRBD2. This CDR3 contains 15 residues. CDR1 is DFQATT and CDR2 is SNEGSKA in the germline V gene (reference sequence). V was clipped by 3 bases and J by 5 bases; unmatched bases: 7.

The chain recombines TRBV6-5 with TRBJ2-7, with 8 positions matching TRBD2. This CDR3 is built from 15 residues. Germline V gene sequence: CDR1 MNHEY, CDR2 SVGAGI. The J segment lost 3 bases and the V segment lost 3 bases, leaving 7 bases of the junction unmatched. The CDR3 sequence: CASSYGRGGIYEQYF. The CDR3 DNA reads TGTGCCAGCAGTTATGGACGGGGGGGGATCTACGAGCAGTACTTC.

This clonotype showed up just once. CDR3 amino acids: CASSLTGMSLYF. For the CDR3, the DNA is TGTGCCAGCAGTTTAACTGGTATGAGCCTGTACTTC. The rearrangement uses TRBV28 and TRBJ2-5; D is uncertain. Germline CDR1 and CDR2: MDHEN and SYDVKM. CDR3 size: 12 residues. Trimming stripped 2 bases from V and 13 bases from J, with 14 bases between. Looking up the rest from reference TRBV28 and TRBJ2-5 gives the full variable domain: DVKVTQSSRYLVKRTGEKVFLECVQDMDHENMFWYRQDPGLGLRLIYFSYDVKMKEKGDIPEGYSVSREKKERFSLILESASTNQTSMYLCASSLTGMSLYFGPGTRLLVL.

This clonotype was detected a few times. The genes are TRBV6-1 and TRBJ1-4; D unresolved. Trimming pared 6 bases from V and 7 bases from J, leaving 12 bases between. Germline V gives CDR1 MNHNS, CDR2 SASEGT. The CDR3 loop spans 13 amino acids. The CDR3 spells CASRTAWAEKLFF. The CDR3 DNA reads TGTGCCAGCAGGACGGCGTGGGCTGAAAAACTGTTTTTT.

In the case of this clonotype: Since a much larger clone is just one base distant, this may be a read error. This CDR3 is CASNQDFRDVGSVSIEQYF. The CDR3 DNA follows: TGCGCCAGCAACCAAGATTTCAGGGATGTCGGTAGCGTCTCGATCGAGCAGTACTTC. The rearrangement uses TRBV4-1 and TRBJ2-7; D tentatively fits TRBD1 or TRBD2 (5 bases each). Germline CDR1 reads MGHRA; CDR2 reads YSYEKL. CDR3 size: 19 residues.

The CDR3 here is CSARAIAGVYEQYF. The CDR3 bases are TGCAGTGCTAGAGCTATAGCGGGGGTTTACGAGCAGTACTTC. J is TRBJ2-7 and V is TRBV20-1, with 9 positions matching TRBD2. Germline V gene data show CDR1 as DFQATT and CDR2 as SNEGSKA (reference sequence). Trimming at V came to 1 base and at J to 4 bases, leaving 5 bases not matched to a gene. The CDR3 is made up of 14 amino acids.

This clonotype showed up just a few times. V usage is TRBV7-2 and J usage is TRBJ2-1, with 14 bases lining up with TRBD2. The CDR3 loop spans 16 amino acids. J lost 6 bases, V lost 4 bases, and 5 bases had no gene match. Germline CDR1 SGHTA, CDR2 FQGNSA. CDR3: CASSYLTSGGGNEQFF. The CDR3 coding sequence is TGTGCCAGCAGCTACTTGACTAGCGGGGGGGGCAATGAGCAGTTCTTC.

This clonotype was seen only a few times. The rearrangement links TRBV12-3 or TRBV12-4 to TRBJ2-7, with 7 nucleotides matching TRBD1. The CDR3 spans 14 residues. The J segment lost 3 bases and the V segment lost 5 bases, leaving 7 bases of the junction unmatched. Here the CDR3 reads CASSVWDRFYEQYF. In DNA, the CDR3 is TGTGCCAGCAGTGTCTGGGACAGATTCTACGAGCAGTACTTC.

The CDR3 DNA reads as TGTGCCAGCAGCTCCATTGCCCCTGGAGGAACAACTTATGGCTACACCTTC. Residues: CASSSIAPGGTTYGYTF. This chain connects TRBV7-9 to TRBJ1-2; D remains ambiguous. Trimming pared 4 bases from V and 5 bases from J, leaving 23 bases between. The CDR3 extends over 17 amino acids. CDR1 is SEHNR, CDR2 FQNEAQ, per germline (reference sequence).

The rearrangement links TRBV6-8 to TRBJ1-5, with a possible D match to TRBD1 (5 bases). Germline CDR1 reads MNHGY; CDR2 reads SAAAGT. Trimming removed 0 bases from V and 3 bases from J, with 15 bases in between. The CDR3 is 17 residues long. This chain's CDR3 is CASSYSIWGGVNQPQHF. CDR3 nucleotide sequence: TGTGCCAGCAGTTACTCGATATGGGGGGGGGTCAATCAGCCCCAGCATTTT.

This clonotype was detected a few times. CDR3: CASTLSGTEAFF. In nucleotides, the CDR3 is TGTGCCAGCACCCTTTCGGGAACTGAAGCTTTCTTT. The chain has TRBV12-3 or TRBV12-4 and TRBJ1-1; no definite D call. There are 12 residues in the CDR3. The V end lost 7 bases, the J end lost 5 bases, and 11 bases lay between the germline ends.

The rearrangement links TRBV6-1 to TRBJ2-3; 13 bases are shared with TRBD2. From germline, CDR1 is MNHNS and CDR2 SASEGT. Trimming at V came to 5 bases and at J to 3 bases, leaving 8 bases not matched to a gene. This CDR3 contains 17 residues. CDR3 in DNA: TGTGCCAGCAGTCCGAAACTAGCGGGAGGGCCGACAGATACGCAGTATTTT. Amino acids: CASSPKLAGGPTDTQYF.

This clonotype was detected only a few times. J is TRBJ1-2 and V is TRBV29-1; D gene ambiguous. The germline V gene encodes CDR1 SQVTM and CDR2 ANQGSEA. The CDR3 is 14 amino acids. V dropped 1 base and J dropped 2 bases, with 11 bases sitting between them. The CDR3 protein is CSVEGSQDNYGYTF. Here the CDR3 DNA reads TGCAGCGTTGAAGGATCTCAGGACAACTATGGCTACACCTTC.

V gene TRBV27 combines with J gene TRBJ1-2, with D perhaps matching TRBD1 (5 bases). Trimming left V 5 bases short and J 13 bases short, with 14 bases between. Germline-derived CDR1 and CDR2 are MNHEY and SMNVEV (reference sequence). The CDR3 has 11 residues. The CDR3 DNA reads TGTGCCAGCAGTGGGGGAGGGGAAGTCACCTTC. It is translated as CASSGGGEVTF.

This clonotype has just a few counts. The rearrangement joins TRBV12-3 or TRBV12-4 to TRBJ1-2, with 8 bases identical to TRBD1. This CDR3 region has 16 residues. V lost 0 bases, J lost 7 bases, and 10 bases stayed unmatched. The CDR3 sequence: CASSLADGQGRAGYTF. CDR3 in DNA: TGTGCCAGCAGTTTAGCCGATGGACAGGGTCGGGCTGGCTACACCTTC.

V is TRBV10-3 and J is TRBJ2-7; no firm D call. V lost 8 bases to trimming and J lost 0 bases, with 8 bases between them. This CDR3 has 12 amino acids. CDR1 and CDR2 (germline): ENHRY, SYGVKD. In DNA form, the CDR3 reads TGTGCCATCGCTGGGGACTCCTACGAGCAGTACTTC. This codes for CAIAGDSYEQYF.

This clonotype has just one count. The chain joins TRBV21-1 to TRBJ1-2. TRBV21-1 is a pseudogene. The CDR3 spans 17 residues. CDR3 bases: TGTGCCAGCAGCAAAGGTCCAATAAGGGTCTCTATTGATGGCTACACCTTC. Residues: CASSKGPIRVSIDGYTF.

The CDR3 reads CSVDLSKQETQYF. CDR3 bases: TGCAGCGTTGATTTGTCTAAACAGGAGACCCAGTACTTC. This rearrangement joins TRBV29-1 to TRBJ2-5; the D is unclear. V shed 3 bases and J shed 5 bases, with 13 bases lying between them. The CDR3 runs to 13 residues. Looked up from germline, CDR1 is SQVTM and CDR2 is ANQGSEA.

The J gene is TRBJ2-3, the V gene TRBV10-3, with 12 bases that match TRBD2. J gave up 4 bases and V 6 bases, and 11 bases lay outside the gene matches. Germline V gene sequence: CDR1 ENHRY, CDR2 SYGVKD. The CDR3 runs to 17 residues. The CDR3 DNA reads as TGTGCCATCAGCGCTAGCGGGAGGGCCGTAAGGTCAGATACGCAGTATTTT. Translation gives CAISASGRAVRSDTQYF.